One sample yielded the 9 T cell receptor beta chains listed below, sequenced in a study of lymphopenia after photon versus proton radiotherapy. TCRdb keeps only in-frame clones here, not all; method: immunoSEQ multiplex PCR. The table includes 68,000 or so clones, approximately 91% detected once. Sequences were derived from peripheral blood, sampled from a patient treated with photon-based radiotherapy. These receptors came from a woman aged 70 to 79 with pancreatic cancer.

This rearrangement joins TRBV7-2 to TRBJ2-1; D not certain. CDR1 and CDR2 (germline): SGHTA, FQGNSA. The V and J ends lost 1 base and 9 bases respectively, with 7 bases between them. The CDR3 contains 12 residues. The CDR3 here is CASSLGGREQFF. Written as DNA, the CDR3 is TGTGCCAGCAGCTTAGGCGGACGTGAGCAGTTCTTC.

The chain carries TRBV11-1 and TRBJ2-7; D gene uncertain. Germline CDR1 and CDR2: SGHAT and FQDESV (reference sequence). The V gene lost 1 base and the J gene lost 2 bases, with 9 bases spanning the gap. This CDR3 has 14 amino acids. The CDR3 nucleotides read TGTGCCAGCAGCTTAGGCGTTGGGGCCTACGAGCAGTACTTC. This encodes CASSLGVGAYEQYF.

The chain couples TRBV7-8 to TRBJ2-3; 10 bases are shared with TRBD2. The V gene's germline CDR1 is SGHVS and CDR2 FQNEAQ. V lost 4 bases, J lost 4 bases, and 5 bases stayed unmatched. CDR3 length equals 15 residues. CDR3 nucleotide sequence: TGTGCCAGCAGCTGGAGCGGGAGGGAGGCAGATACGCAGTATTTT. Protein sequence: CASSWSGREADTQYF.

The chain employs TRBV7-2 and TRBJ2-1, with 7 bases that match TRBD2. V trimming: 5 bases; J trimming: 13 bases; junction bases outside the gene matches: 8. Germline V CDR1 and CDR2: SGHTA, FQGNSA. The CDR3 extends over 12 amino acids. CDR3 protein: CASSPGGREQFF. The CDR3, as DNA: TGTGCCAGCAGCCCTGGGGGGAGGGAACAGTTCTTC.

This clone was detected only a few times. This chain uses TRBV27 with TRBJ2-1, with no clear D. Germline V gene lookup returns CDR1 MNHEY and CDR2 SMNVEV (reference sequence). Trimming removed 9 bases at V and 3 bases at J, with 9 bases between. The CDR3 runs to 12 residues. CDR3 DNA sequence: TGTGCCAGTGGGTCAAGCTACAATGAGCAGTTCTTC. Protein product: CASGSSYNEQFF.

The rearrangement joins TRBV7-2 to TRBJ2-5, with D possibly being TRBD2 (5 bases). The CDR3 extends over 14 amino acids. CDR1 is SGHTA and CDR2 is FQGNSA in the germline V gene. Deletions cut 5 bases from V and 4 bases from J, with 14 bases between. The DNA for the CDR3 is TGTGCCAGCAGCCCACGCGGAGGTCGAGAGACCCAGTACTTC. This translates into CASSPRGGRETQYF. The full variable domain, rest sourced from reference TRBV7-2 and TRBJ2-5, is GAGVSQSPSNKVTEKGKDVELRCDPISGHTALYWYRQSLGQGLEFLIYFQGNSAPDKSGLPSDRFSAERTGGSVSTLTIQRTQQEDSAVYLCASSPRGGRETQYFGPGTRLLVL.

The genes are TRBV7-2 and TRBJ2-4; D is ambiguous. The CDR3 runs 15 residues. V was cut by 4 bases and J by 0 bases, with 10 bases left in between. Per the germline V gene, CDR1 is SGHTA and CDR2 is FQGNSA. CDR3 nucleotide sequence: TGTGCCAGCAGCTCAGAATCTACAGCCAAAAACATTCAGTACTTC. Translated: CASSSESTAKNIQYF.

The V call is TRBV30, the J call TRBJ2-3, with 8 bases lining up with TRBD2. The germline gives CDR1 GTSNPN, CDR2 SVGIG (reference sequence). Unmatched junction bases numbered 8, after V lost 2 bases and J lost 1 base. There are 16 residues in the CDR3. The CDR3 region is CAWSPPETSGTDTQYF. The DNA of the CDR3 is TGTGCCTGGAGTCCTCCCGAGACTAGCGGCACAGATACGCAGTATTTT.

The J gene is TRBJ2-1, the V gene TRBV30; no clear D. Germline CDR1 and CDR2: GTSNPN and SVGIG (reference sequence). The CDR3 has 10 amino acids. V lost 3 bases and J 5 bases, leaving 2 bases between the germline ends. The chain's CDR3 is CAWSDNEQFF. The CDR3 nucleotides are TGTGCCTGGAGCGACAATGAGCAGTTCTTC.